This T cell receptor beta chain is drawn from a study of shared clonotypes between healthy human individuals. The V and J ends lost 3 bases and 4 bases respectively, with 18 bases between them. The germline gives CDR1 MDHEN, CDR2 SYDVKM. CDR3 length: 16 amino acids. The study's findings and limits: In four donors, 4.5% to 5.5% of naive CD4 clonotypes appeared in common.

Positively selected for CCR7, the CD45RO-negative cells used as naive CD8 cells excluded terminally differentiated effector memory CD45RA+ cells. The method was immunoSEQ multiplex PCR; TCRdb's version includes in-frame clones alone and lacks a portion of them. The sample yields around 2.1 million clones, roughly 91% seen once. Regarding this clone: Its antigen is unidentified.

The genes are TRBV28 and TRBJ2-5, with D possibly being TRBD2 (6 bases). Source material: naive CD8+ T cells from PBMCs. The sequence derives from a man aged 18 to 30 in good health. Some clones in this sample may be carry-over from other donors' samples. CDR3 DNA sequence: TGTGCCAGCAGTTTTGCGGACCGGGAGTATAGAGAGACCCAGTACTTC. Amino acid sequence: CASSFADREYRETQYF.